This T cell receptor (beta chain) was captured in a study of cytomegalovirus exposure and HLA in healthy donors. Study overall: HLA-typed donors were the source of about 85 million unique TCRs held in an early data release.

Amplification used 60 Vbeta primers and 13 Jbeta primers. Per the authors' pipeline: It was a later analysis that counted 79 million or so unique TCR beta chains, of which 9.5 million to 14 million were shared. Produced via immunoSEQ multiplex PCR; TCRdb's table is partial and in-frame only. The V and J calls and clone size come from that table; D and trimming were worked out from the DNA. The repertoire includes about 86,000 clones, approximately 81% of them detected once, and roughly 6.1% sits in the top ten. Germline CDR1 reads GTSNPN; CDR2 reads SVGIG (reference sequence). The CDR3 sequence is 16 residues long. With 8 bases clipped from V and 2 bases from J, the junction kept 15 bases outside the gene matches. About this clone itself: The antigen is not known.

Notes on the study in general: As was reported, the HLA-A and HLA-B alleles of most subjects were accurately predicted from TCR beta sequences.

Sequenced input: PBMCs. The receptor was derived from a woman aged 45-59 years in good health and CMV-seropositive. The rearrangement links TRBV30 to TRBJ2-3; 8 bases align to TRBD2. The CDR3 DNA reads TGTGCCGCACACCTCCGACTAGCGACCTCCACAGATACGCAGTATTTT. It codes for CAAHLRLATSTDTQYF.